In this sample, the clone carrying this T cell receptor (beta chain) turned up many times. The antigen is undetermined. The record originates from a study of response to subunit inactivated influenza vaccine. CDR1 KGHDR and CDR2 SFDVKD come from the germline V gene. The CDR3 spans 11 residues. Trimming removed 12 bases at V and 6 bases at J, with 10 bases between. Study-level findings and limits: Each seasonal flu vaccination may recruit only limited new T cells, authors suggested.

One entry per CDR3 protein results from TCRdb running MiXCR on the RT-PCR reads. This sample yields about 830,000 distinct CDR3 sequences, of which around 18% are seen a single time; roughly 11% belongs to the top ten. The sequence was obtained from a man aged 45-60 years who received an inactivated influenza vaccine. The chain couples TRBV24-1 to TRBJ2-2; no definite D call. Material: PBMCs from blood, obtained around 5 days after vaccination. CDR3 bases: TGTGCCCCGTCGTCCTCCGGGGAGCTGTTTTTT. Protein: CAPSSSGELFF.